This is a list of T cell receptor beta chains from one sample in a study of a mutant IDH1 vaccine in newly diagnosed glioma. These receptors have no known antigen. Produced via immunoSEQ multiplex PCR; TCRdb's table is partial and in-frame only. Here the sample spans 25,000 to 30,000 clones, approximately 80% being singletons. The material was PBMCs, obtained from a glioma patient whose treatment included an IDH1 peptide vaccine. The receptors derive from a woman aged 25 to 39 with glioma. CDR3s include the opening cysteine and the closing phenylalanine or tryptophan. A D gene is named only where the DNA matches it firmly. Only part of the rows carry a size: once, few, many, or a class if the clone is expanded.

TRBV9,TRBJ1-2,.,.,TGTGCCAGCAGCCCCGCAATGATAACACCCTATGGCTACACCTTC,CASSPAMITPYGYTF
TRBV9,TRBJ1-1,.,TRBD1,TGTGCCAGCAGCGTAGCAGGGACAGGGGTTGACACTGAAGCTTTCTTT,CASSVAGTGVDTEAFF
TRBV6-1,TRBJ1-2,.,.,TGTGCCAGCAGTGAAGTGGGTCTGAGTAACTATGGCTACACCTTC,CASSEVGLSNYGYTF
TRBV5-3,TRBJ2-5,once,TRBD2,TGTGCCAGAAGCCGTAGGAGTGGGACTAGCGGATACAAGTTAATCCCCCAGTACTTC,CARSRRSGTSGYKLIPQYF
TRBV5-1,TRBJ1-5,.,.,TGCGCCAGCAGCTTGGCCGGACAGCCGAATCAGCCCCAGCATTTT,CASSLAGQPNQPQHF
TRBV25-1,TRBJ1-2,.,TRBD1,TGTGCCAGCAGTGACTCCCCGGGACAGGCAAGCTATGGCTACACCTTC,CASSDSPGQASYGYTF
TRBV6-6,TRBJ1-2,.,TRBD1,TGTGCCAGCAGTTCGAGACAGGGGAGCGGTGGCTACACCTTC,CASSSRQGSGGYTF
TRBV6-5,TRBJ2-1,.,.,TGTGCCAGCAGTCACCAGGGAGGTACCTACAATGAGCAGTTCTTC,CASSHQGGTYNEQFF
TRBV6-1,TRBJ1-2,.,.,TGTGCCAGCAGCACTGACAGTCTCTATGGCTACACCTTC,CASSTDSLYGYTF
TRBV5-1,TRBJ2-7,.,.,TGCGCCAGCAGCTTGGCCGGGACTCAAACCGACGAGCAGTACTTC,CASSLAGTQTDEQYF
TRBV2,TRBJ1-2,.,TRBD1,TGTGCCAGCAGTCAGGACAGGGGGAGTGGTGGCTACACCTTC,CASSQDRGSGGYTF
TRBV5-1,TRBJ1-1,few,.,TGCGCCAGCGGGAGGGAAGCTTTCTTT,CASGREAFF
TRBV2,TRBJ1-5,.,.,TGTGCCAGCAGTGAGGGGGGGTATAGCAATCAGCCCCAGCATTTT,CASSEGGYSNQPQHF
TRBV19,TRBJ2-2,.,TRBD1,TGTGCCACCACCTCACAGGGGAACGGGGAGCTGTTTTTT,CATTSQGNGELFF
TRBV5-4,TRBJ2-7,once,TRBD2,TGTGCCAGCAGCTTGCAAACTAGCGGGTCCTACGAGCAGTACTTC,CASSLQTSGSYEQYF
TRBV7-2,TRBJ1-5,few,.,TGTGCCAGCAGCTCACAGGTTTATCAGCCCCAGCATTTT,CASSSQVYQPQHF
TRBV7-9,TRBJ1-4,.,.,TGTGCCAGCAGCGCGGTTGGTCTGGAAAAACTGTTTTTT,CASSAVGLEKLFF
TRBV4-2,TRBJ1-6,.,.,TGTGCCAGCAGCCAAGAGTCGGCAGGAAATAATTCACCCCTCCACTTT,CASSQESAGNNSPLHF
TRBV5-1,TRBJ2-3,.,.,TGCGCCAGCAGTCTAGGGGGGGTTTCGGGAGATACGCAGTATTTT,CASSLGGVSGDTQYF
TRBV5-1,TRBJ2-5,.,TRBD1,TGCGCCAGCAACGCCGGGACAGGGAAAGAGACCCAGTACTTC,CASNAGTGKETQYF
TRBV2,TRBJ2-7,.,TRBD1,TGTGCCGCTCTCCGGGACAGGGATCAAGAGCAGTACTTC,CAALRDRDQEQYF
TRBV5-1,TRBJ2-3,.,TRBD1,TGCGCCAGCAGCGCCGACAGGGCCACAGATACGCAGTATTTT,CASSADRATDTQYF
TRBV10-3,TRBJ1-1,.,.,TGTGCCATCAGTGCACAGCTAATGAACACTGAAGCTTTCTTT,CAISAQLMNTEAFF
TRBV25-1,TRBJ1-1,.,.,TGTGCCAGCAGTGGCACAGGGATGAACACTGAAGCTTTCTTT,CASSGTGMNTEAFF
TRBV9,TRBJ2-1,few,.,TGTGCCAGCAGCGTAGGTGGAGCACCCGATGAGCAGTTCTTC,CASSVGGAPDEQFF
TRBV5-1,TRBJ1-1,.,TRBD1,TGCGCCAGCAGTTTCGGACAGGGGAGGAGAGCTTTCTTT,CASSFGQGRRAFF
TRBV5-5,TRBJ1-4,.,TRBD1,TGTGCCAGCAGCTCGACAGGGTTATATGAAAAACTGTTTTTT,CASSSTGLYEKLFF
TRBV12-5,TRBJ1-1,few,.,TGTGCTAGTGGTTTGGTAGTCGGGAGGAACACTGAAGCTTTCTTT,CASGLVVGRNTEAFF
TRBV5-4,TRBJ2-5,once,.,TGTGCCAGCAGCTTGGGTGGAGTTCAAGAGACCCAGTACTTC,CASSLGGVQETQYF
TRBV5-4,TRBJ2-1,few,TRBD2,TGTGCCAGCAGCTTCCTAGCGGGGGTTTACAATGAGCAGTTCTTC,CASSFLAGVYNEQFF